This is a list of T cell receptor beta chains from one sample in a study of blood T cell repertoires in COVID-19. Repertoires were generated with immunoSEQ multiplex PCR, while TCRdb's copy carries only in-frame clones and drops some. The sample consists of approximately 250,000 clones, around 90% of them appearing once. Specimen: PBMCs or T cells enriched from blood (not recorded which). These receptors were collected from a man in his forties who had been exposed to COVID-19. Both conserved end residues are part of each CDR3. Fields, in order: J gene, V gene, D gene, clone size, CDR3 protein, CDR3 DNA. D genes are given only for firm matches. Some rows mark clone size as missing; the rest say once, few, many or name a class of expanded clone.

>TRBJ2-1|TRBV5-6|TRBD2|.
CASSSLAGDEEQFF
TGTGCCAGCAGCTCGTTGGCGGGAGATGAGGAGCAGTTCTTC
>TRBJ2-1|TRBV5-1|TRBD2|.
CASSLVLADNEQFF
TGCGCCAGCAGCTTGGTACTAGCGGACAATGAGCAGTTCTTC
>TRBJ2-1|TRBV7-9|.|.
CASSQRGDTYNEQFF
TGTGCCAGCAGCCAACGTGGGGACACCTACAATGAGCAGTTCTTC
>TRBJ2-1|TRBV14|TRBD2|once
CASSQGLANEQFF
TGTGCCAGCAGCCAAGGACTAGCTAATGAGCAGTTCTTC
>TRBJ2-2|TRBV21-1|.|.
CASSKEDGRANTGELFF
TGTGCCAGCAGCAAAGAAGACGGGAGAGCGAACACCGGGGAGCTGTTTTTT
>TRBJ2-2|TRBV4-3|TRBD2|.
CASSQVAGGGTGELFF
TGCGCCAGCAGCCAAGTGGCGGGAGGAGGTACCGGGGAGCTGTTTTTT
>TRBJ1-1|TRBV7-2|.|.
CASSLGAAAEAFF
TGTGCCAGCAGCTTAGGTGCTGCAGCTGAAGCTTTCTTT
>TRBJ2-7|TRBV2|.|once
CASSESHEQYF
TGTGCCAGCAGTGAAAGCCACGAGCAGTACTTC
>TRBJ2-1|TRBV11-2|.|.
CASSLTRLWAGGSYNEQFF
TGTGCCAGCAGCTTAACCCGATTATGGGCGGGCGGCTCCTACAATGAGCAGTTCTTC
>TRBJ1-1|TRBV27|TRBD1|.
CASSSRGNRGTEAFF
TGTGCCAGCAGTTCAAGGGGAAACAGGGGCACTGAAGCTTTCTTT
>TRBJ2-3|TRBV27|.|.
CASTLGGGREDTQYF
TGTGCCAGCACTTTAGGGGGCGGGAGAGAAGATACGCAGTATTTT
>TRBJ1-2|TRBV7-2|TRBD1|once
CASSLAGQGVYGYTF
TGTGCCAGCAGCTTAGCCGGCCAGGGGGTTTATGGCTACACCTTC
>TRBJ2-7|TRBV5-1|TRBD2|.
CASSLLAGVGEQYF
TGCGCCAGCAGCCTACTAGCGGGAGTGGGCGAGCAGTACTTC
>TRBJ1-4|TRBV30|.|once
CAWERRGEKLFF
TGTGCCTGGGAGCGCAGAGGTGAAAAACTGTTTTTT
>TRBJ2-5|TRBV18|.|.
CASSLNQETQYF
TGTGCCAGCTCACTCAACCAAGAGACCCAGTACTTC